Shown below are 13 T cell receptor beta chains from a single sample sequenced in a study of shared clonotypes between healthy human individuals. Sequenced by immunoSEQ multiplex PCR; TCRdb stores in-frame clones only, minus some. The table has roughly 490,000 clones, 70% to 80% seen once. The sample comprised PBMCs. The receptors originated from a woman aged 35 to 49 in good health. Some clones in this sample may be carry-over from other donors' samples.

In this sample, this clone turned up a few times. The CDR3 region is CASSVDNPAYNEQFF. DNA for the CDR3: TGTGCCAGCAGCGTAGATAACCCAGCCTACAATGAGCAGTTCTTC. The chain uses TRBV9 and TRBJ2-1; no firm D call. Germline values: CDR1 SGDLS, CDR2 YYNGEE. V was shortened by 0 bases and J by 2 bases, with 9 bases between the two germline ends. This CDR3 has 15 amino acids.

The chain combines TRBV19 with TRBJ2-7; no reliable D call. The V gene lost 5 bases and the J gene lost 5 bases, with 7 bases spanning the gap. This CDR3 comprises 11 residues. Germline V CDR1 and CDR2: LNHDA, SQIVND (reference sequence). For the CDR3, the DNA is TGTGCCAGTAGTCATGGTAACGAGCAGTACTTC. This translates into CASSHGNEQYF.

The chain employs TRBV7-2 and TRBJ2-2; D is perhaps TRBD1 (5 bases). Germline assignment: CDR1 SGHTA and CDR2 FQGNSA. The CDR3 sequence is 16 residues long. The V and J ends lost 7 bases and 0 bases respectively, with 15 bases between them. The CDR3 DNA is TGTGCCAGCATTATCGACAGCGACACGAACACCGGGGAGCTGTTTTTT. The encoded protein is CASIIDSDTNTGELFF.

The V call is TRBV2, the J call TRBJ2-1; D call uncertain. This CDR3 is 15 amino acids long. Germline V gene lookup returns CDR1 SNHLY and CDR2 FYNNEI. The V end lost 1 base, the J end lost 5 bases, and 12 bases lay between the germline ends. The DNA for the CDR3 is TGTGCCAGCAGTGAAGGAGGAGAAGGCGACAATGAGCAGTTCTTC. Amino acids: CASSEGGEGDNEQFF.

This chain uses TRBV7-2 with TRBJ2-6; D remains ambiguous. Per germline, CDR1 SGHTA and CDR2 FQGNSA. V shed 8 bases and J shed 2 bases, with 7 bases lying between them. There are 13 residues in the CDR3. CDR3 DNA sequence: TGTGCCAGCGCCCTAACTGGGGCCAACGTCCTGACTTTC. Translating gives CASALTGANVLTF. The full variable domain, its missing parts supplied by reference TRBV7-2 and TRBJ2-6, is GAGVSQSPSNKVTEKGKDVELRCDPISGHTALYWYRQSLGQGLEFLIYFQGNSAPDKSGLPSDRFSAERTGGSVSTLTIQRTQQEDSAVYLCASALTGANVLTFGAGSRLTVL.

The chain employs TRBV9 and TRBJ2-3, with TRBD1 identical over 8 bases. Trimming took 4 bases from V and 4 from J; bases not matched to a gene: 8. Germline V gene data show CDR1 as SGDLS and CDR2 as YYNGEE. This CDR3 region has 15 residues. The CDR3 region has the DNA TGTGCCAGCAGCAGGACAGGGCTAGCTCCAGATACGCAGTATTTT. This sequence encodes CASSRTGLAPDTQYF.

J is TRBJ1-1 and V is TRBV5-4, with 9 positions matching TRBD1. CDR1 and CDR2 from the germline V gene are SGHNT and YYREEE (reference sequence). This CDR3 is built from 15 residues. The V and J ends lost 2 bases and 5 bases, in that order; junction bases with no gene match: 7. The DNA of the CDR3 is TGTGCCAGCAGCTTATTACAGGGGGCTGGGACTGAAGCTTTCTTT. Translation: CASSLLQGAGTEAFF.

The rearrangement joins TRBV15 to TRBJ1-3; D possibly corresponds to TRBD1 (5 bases). V lost 6 bases to trimming and J lost 4 bases, with 10 bases between them. This CDR3 region has 13 residues. Germline V gene data show CDR1 as LNHNV and CDR2 as YYDKDF (reference sequence). The CDR3 DNA reads TGTGCCACCAGTGCAGGGTACGGAAACACCATATATTTT. Its translation: CATSAGYGNTIYF.

This chain connects TRBV6-5 to TRBJ2-1; the D gene is possibly TRBD2 (5 bases). The CDR3 has 15 amino acids. The germline gives CDR1 MNHEY, CDR2 SVGAGI. The V end lost 8 bases, the J end lost 9 bases, and 23 bases lay between the germline ends. The CDR3 nucleotides are TGTGCCAGCTCCGGTGGCATCACAAGCGGCTTTGAGCAGTTCTTC. Translation gives CASSGGITSGFEQFF.

The V call is TRBV28, the J call TRBJ2-7; no reliable D call. CDR1 and CDR2 from the germline V gene are MDHEN and SYDVKM. The CDR3 loop spans 16 amino acids. Trimming removed 5 bases at V and 0 bases at J, with 17 bases between. Written as DNA, the CDR3 is TGTGCCAGCAGTCCCCTGTTTGGCCTGAGCTCCTACGAGCAGTACTTC. As protein: CASSPLFGLSSYEQYF.

This clone was seen a handful of times. The chain carries TRBV28 and TRBJ1-4; D is perhaps TRBD1 (6 bases). V shed 10 bases and J shed 5 bases, with 14 bases lying between them. CDR1 is MDHEN, CDR2 SYDVKM, per germline. This CDR3 is 13 amino acids long. CDR3 loop: CATGGHGNEKLFF. CDR3 coding DNA: TGTGCCACCGGGGGACACGGGAATGAAAAACTGTTTTTT. Drawing the rest from reference TRBV28 and TRBJ1-4, the complete variable domain is DVKVTQSSRYLVKRTGEKVFLECVQDMDHENMFWYRQDPGLGLRLIYFSYDVKMKEKGDIPEGYSVSREKKERFSLILESASTNQTSMYLCATGGHGNEKLFFGSGTQLSVL.

CDR3 sequence: CASSLTSGKTDTQYF. CDR3 nucleotide sequence: TGCGCCAGCAGCCTTACTAGCGGGAAAACAGATACGCAGTATTTT. The chain uses TRBV4-3 and TRBJ2-3; 10 bases agree with TRBD2. Trimming took 4 bases from V and 3 from J; bases not matched to a gene: 4. This CDR3 contains 15 residues. The germline CDR1 and CDR2 sequences are LGHNA and YSLEER.

The gene calls are TRBV19 and TRBJ2-3; possible D gene TRBD1, 6 bases. The CDR3 contains 16 residues. The germline V gene encodes CDR1 LNHDA and CDR2 SQIVND (reference sequence). V was cut by 4 bases and J by 1 base, with 15 bases left in between. The CDR3 is CASSTNRVVRTDTQYF. Here the CDR3 DNA reads TGTGCCAGTAGTACAAACAGGGTCGTACGCACAGATACGCAGTATTTT.